This T cell receptor (beta chain) was obtained from a study of T-cell reconstitution after alpha-beta-depleted transplantation in children (TCRdb year 2016). Looking at the study overall: The study quantitatively tracked T-cell immune reconstitution after TCRalphabeta/CD19-depleted allogeneic hematopoietic cell transplantation in children using TCR repertoire profiling. Broader findings and caveats from the paper: In some patients, high TCRbeta diversity at day 60 was attributed to recipient T cells and intrathymic progenitors that had survived conditioning. The apparently early recovery of alphabetaT-cell counts about two months after transplant reportedly depended on only several hundred rapidly expanded clones that came from non-depleted graft cells. Hyperexpanded clone frequencies declined over subsequent months; after one year, T-cell counts and TCRbeta diversity were mostly attributed to newly produced T cells.

Per the publication, the treatment or condition label means: allogeneic hematopoietic cell transplantation with graft depleted of TCRalphabeta T cells and CD19 B cells. Transplant recipients were children who received TCRalphabeta/CD19-depleted allogeneic hematopoietic cell grafts. The library was generated by PCR. Instrument on record: Illumina HiSeq 2500. Molecular barcoding was employed in the preparation of TCR libraries, with unique molecular identifiers being used to normalize TCRbeta repertoire quantification. TCRdb reworked the public reads: Q25 trimming with fastp, MiXCR clone assembly, productive beta chains retained. Rows matching on CDR3 protein sequence are summarized as one entry with the most common DNA and genes. The sample data list roughly 280,000 distinct CDR3 sequences, and 9.5% to 13% of these were observed just once. About a quarter of the sample rests with the top ten. This clonotype turned up a few times. Which antigen it targets is not known. One base away there is no much larger clone; base qualities are not given.

The CDR3 numbers 14 residues from cysteine through phenylalanine. The kept DNA is CDR3 alone, 42 bases in frame from the first base. V is reduced by 5 bases and J by 4 bases, leaving a spacing of 12 bases between them. The germline V gene gives CDR1 as SNHLY and CDR2 as FYNNEI. This TCR was sampled from a male patient aged 2-10 years who had a stem cell transplant for chronic granulomatous disease, so the T cells may come from the graft donor. The specimen was peripheral blood, collected 180 days after TCRalphabeta/CD19-depleted stem cell transplant. The receptor chain draws on TRBV2 and TRBJ2-1; there is no confident call for the D gene. The DNA sequence is as follows: TGTGCCAGCAGTAAAAAAGGGCCATACAATGAGCAGTTCTTC. This translates into CASSKKGPYNEQFF.